These 27 T cell receptor beta chains were sequenced from one sample in a study of control samples from healthy donors and cancer patients (dated by TCRdb to the early 2020s). Receptor libraries were prepared by the immunoSEQ multiplex PCR assay. Here the immuneACCESS table is served through TCRdb, limited to in-frame sequences with V and J called. Missing clones are a known gap in these copies; in checked studies unresolved V genes cover under half, and the rest lacks a known reason. The sample table shows tens of thousands of clones, and approximately 90% are seen once. Around 0.95% of the sample goes to the ten largest clones. Sequenced: blood. Every receptor here comes from a woman aged 30 to 39 in good health.

This chain joins TRBV29-1 and TRBJ1-2; D is possibly TRBD1 (5 bases). The V end was cut by 6 bases, the J end by 1 base, with 12 bases between. This CDR3 contains 13 residues. Per germline, CDR1 SQVTM and CDR2 ANQGSEA. The CDR3 loop reads CSVQPGLNYGYTF. In nucleotides, the CDR3 is TGCAGCGTACAACCGGGACTTAACTATGGCTACACCTTC.

This clone occurred a few times. The genes are TRBV5-1 and TRBJ2-3; 9 nucleotides line up with TRBD2. The CDR3 covers 23 residues. V was clipped by 3 bases and J by 2 bases; unmatched bases: 28. Germline CDR1 is SGHRS and CDR2 is YFSETQ. The CDR3 region is CASSSAPIRRGRVYGGSTDTQYF. The CDR3 DNA sequence: TGCGCCAGCAGCTCCGCTCCCATCCGGCGCGGGAGGGTTTATGGGGGCTCCACAGATACGCAGTATTTT.

This chain joins TRBV7-9 and TRBJ1-2; D is possibly TRBD1 (5 bases). The CDR3 runs 14 residues. V was clipped by 2 bases and J by 4 bases, with 11 bases between them. The germline V gene has CDR1 SEHNR and CDR2 FQNEAQ (reference sequence). The CDR3 DNA reads TGTGCCAGCAGCTTAACGGGGGTGGGCTATGGCTACACCTTC. This sequence encodes CASSLTGVGYGYTF. Based on the CDR3 plus reference TRBV7-9 and TRBJ1-2, the full variable domain is DTGVSQNPRHKITKRGQNVTFRCDPISEHNRLYWYRQTLGQGPEFLTYFQNEAQLEKSRLLSDRFSAERPKGSFSTLEIQRTEQGDSAMYLCASSLTGVGYGYTFGSGTRLTVV.

This clone appeared a single time. V gene TRBV28 combines with J gene TRBJ1-2; 7 bases align to TRBD1. J was trimmed by 8 bases and V by 6 bases; bases with no gene match: 9. In germline, CDR1 is MDHEN, CDR2 SYDVKM. The CDR3 contains 13 residues. The CDR3 region has the DNA TGTGCCAGCAGAGTACAGGGGAGAGGGGGCTACACCTTC. Translating it yields CASRVQGRGGYTF.

CDR3 nucleotide sequence: TGTGCCAGCTCACCTCGGACTAGCGGGGTCACCGGGGAGCTGTTTTTT. This translates into CASSPRTSGVTGELFF. The chain carries TRBV18 and TRBJ2-2; 12 bases are shared with TRBD2. Germline values: CDR1 KGHSH, CDR2 LQKENI. The CDR3 spans 16 residues. V dropped 3 bases and J dropped 4; count of bases not matched to a gene: 3.

This clone is a singleton in its sample. This chain uses TRBV6-1 with TRBJ1-2; D gene ambiguous. There are 14 residues in the CDR3. CDR1 and CDR2 (germline): MNHNS, SASEGT. V lost 2 bases, J lost 0 bases, and 7 bases lay in between. CDR3 nucleotides: TGTGCCAGCAGTGAATGGTATTCTAACTATGGCTACACCTTC. Amino acid sequence: CASSEWYSNYGYTF.

The CDR3 nucleotides read TGTGCCAGCAGCTTAAGACGACAGGGCGGGAATGAAAAACTGTTTTTT. This gives the protein CASSLRRQGGNEKLFF. This rearrangement joins TRBV5-4 to TRBJ1-4; 7 positions agree with TRBD1. The CDR3 covers 16 residues. CDR1 SGHNT and CDR2 YYREEE come from the germline V gene (reference sequence). Trimming cost V 2 bases and J 5 bases; bases outside gene matches: 9. Filled out from reference TRBV5-4 and TRBJ1-4, the complete variable domain reads ETGVTQSPTHLIKTRGQQVTLRCSSQSGHNTVSWYQQALGQGPQFIFQYYREEENGRGNFPPRFSGLQFPNYSSELNVNALELDDSALYLCASSLRRQGGNEKLFFGSGTQLSVL.

This clone was detected a few times. This chain connects TRBV7-9 to TRBJ1-1, with 7 bases identical to TRBD1. The germline V gene encodes CDR1 SEHNR and CDR2 FQNEAQ (reference sequence). The CDR3 contains 14 residues. V gave up 1 base and J gave up 10 bases; unmatched junction bases: 9. CDR3 in DNA: TGTGCCAGCAGCTTAGGAGGGGGCGCCGGGTCAGCTTTCTTT. It translates to CASSLGGGAGSAFF.

The V and J genes are TRBV3-1 (or the pseudogene TRBV3-2) and TRBJ2-5; D not certain. This CDR3 contains 13 residues. From germline, CDR1 is LGHDT and CDR2 YNNKEL (reference sequence). Trimming took off 2 bases at V and 5 bases at J, with 9 bases between the two ends. The CDR3 nucleotides are TGTGCCAGCAGCCAAAATGGCCGGGAGACCCAGTACTTC. Translation: CASSQNGRETQYF.

The chain joins TRBV5-1 to TRBJ2-7; 10 bases are shared with TRBD2. The trim removed 0 bases at V and 2 bases at J, leaving 11 bases unmatched. CDR3 length equals 18 residues. Per germline, CDR1 SGHRS and CDR2 YFSETQ. The CDR3 DNA reads as TGCGCCAGCAGCTTGGCCACGCAGACTAGCGGGTTGGCCTACGAGCAGTACTTC. It encodes CASSLATQTSGLAYEQYF.

This chain uses TRBV6-5 with TRBJ2-7; 10 bases fit TRBD2. This CDR3 is 14 amino acids long. CDR1 is MNHEY and CDR2 is SVGAGI in the germline V gene. Unmatched junction bases numbered 9, after V lost 8 bases and J lost 5 bases. Here the CDR3 reads CASYGLAGVNEQYF. In DNA, the CDR3 is TGTGCCAGCTATGGCCTAGCGGGAGTCAACGAGCAGTACTTC.

Concerning this clone: Germline is not matched at one junction end, which may reflect a read error. The chain employs TRBV4-1 and TRBJ1-1, with TRBD1 matching over 8 bases. The CDR3 runs to 16 residues. Germline CDR1 and CDR2: MGHRA and YSYEKL. In nucleotides, the CDR3 is TGCGCCCGCAGCCGCCCCAGGGAACAGGGGGACACTGAAGCTTTCTTT. As protein: CARSRPREQGDTEAFF.

J is TRBJ1-1 and V is TRBV14; tentative D call: TRBD1 (6 bases). Trimming left V 1 base short and J 3 bases short, with 15 bases between. In germline, CDR1 is SGHDN, CDR2 FVKESK. This CDR3 comprises 16 residues. This chain's CDR3 is CASSQVGRGDYTEAFF. The CDR3 DNA reads as TGTGCCAGCAGCCAAGTGGGAAGGGGGGACTACACTGAAGCTTTCTTT.

The CDR3 is CASTRTGDYQPQHF. The CDR3 DNA is TGTGCCAGCACCAGGACAGGGGACTATCAGCCCCAGCATTTT. The chain carries TRBV2 and TRBJ1-5; 9 nucleotides align to TRBD1. Germline CDR1 reads SNHLY; CDR2 reads FYNNEI. The CDR3 spans 14 residues. V was clipped by 7 bases and J by 5 bases; unmatched bases: 6. Full variable domain (remainder filled in from reference TRBV2 and TRBJ1-5): EPEVTQTPSHQVTQMGQEVILRCVPISNHLYFYWYRQILGQKVEFLVSFYNNEISEKSEIFDDQFSVERPDGSNFTLKIRSTKLEDSAMYFCASTRTGDYQPQHFGDGTRLSIL.

This chain joins TRBV29-1 and TRBJ2-5; 11 bases line up with TRBD2. Per the germline V gene, CDR1 is SQVTM and CDR2 is ANQGSEA. J was trimmed by 4 bases and V by 4 bases; bases with no gene match: 8. This CDR3 comprises 15 residues. In DNA form, the CDR3 reads TGCAGCGTTGCTCTAGCGGGGGGCCGGAGAGAGACCCAGTACTTC. Its translation is CSVALAGGRRETQYF.

The CDR3 sequence is CASSLSGAKRLHF. The DNA for the CDR3 is TGTGCCAGCAGTTTATCGGGCGCAAAAAGACTCCACTTT. The chain carries TRBV27 and TRBJ1-6; D unclear. The germline V gene encodes CDR1 MNHEY and CDR2 SMNVEV (reference sequence). With 0 bases removed from V and 16 bases from J, the gap between germline ends came to 13 bases. There are 13 residues in the CDR3.

The V and J genes are TRBV6-1 and TRBJ2-7; 7 nucleotides agree with TRBD1. The trim removed 1 base at V and 4 bases at J, leaving 7 bases unmatched. The CDR3 has 15 residues. Germline CDR1 is MNHNS and CDR2 is SASEGT. CDR3 protein: CASSEVVQGIYEQYF. The DNA for the CDR3 is TGTGCCAGCAGTGAAGTAGTACAGGGGATTTACGAGCAGTACTTC.

J is TRBJ1-2 and V is TRBV21-1. TRBV21-1 is marked as a pseudogene. The length of the CDR3 is 15 residues. The CDR3 DNA reads as TGTGCCAGCAGCAAAGAGGCAGGTGGGATCTATGGCTACACCTTC. Protein product: CASSKEAGGIYGYTF.

The rearrangement joins TRBV18 to TRBJ2-7, with a possible D match to TRBD2 (5 bases). This CDR3 region has 15 residues. Trimming left V 1 base short and J 0 bases short, with 10 bases between. Germline CDR1 is KGHSH and CDR2 is LQKENI. In DNA, the CDR3 is TGTGCCAGCTCACCACGCGTTCGGGGCTCCTACGAGCAGTACTTC. This encodes CASSPRVRGSYEQYF.

V is TRBV18 and J is TRBJ1-4; D is unresolved. The V gene lost 2 bases and the J gene lost 8 bases, with 30 bases spanning the gap. Per the germline V gene, CDR1 is KGHSH and CDR2 is LQKENI. The CDR3 sequence is 20 residues long. The CDR3 nucleotides read TGTGCCAGCTCACCAATGAACTCCGGGAGGGCCAAAGAGCATGGGGAAAAACTGTTTTTT. This encodes CASSPMNSGRAKEHGEKLFF. Complete variable domain (other parts from reference TRBV18 and TRBJ1-4): NAGVMQNPRHLVRRRGQEARLRCSPMKGHSHVYWYRQLPEEGLKFMVYLQKENIIDESGMPKERFSAEFPKEGPSILRIQQVVRGDSAAYFCASSPMNSGRAKEHGEKLFFGSGTQLSVL.

This clone was recorded once. V is TRBV24-1 and J is TRBJ2-1; the D is unclear. Per germline, CDR1 KGHDR and CDR2 SFDVKD. With 7 bases removed from V and 6 bases from J, the gap between germline ends came to 12 bases. There are 13 residues in the CDR3. DNA for the CDR3: TGTGCCACCAGAACTGACAAGCTCAATGAGCAGTTCTTC. It encodes CATRTDKLNEQFF.

The gene calls are TRBV11-2 and TRBJ1-4, with 7 bases that match TRBD1. Germline CDR1 and CDR2: SGHAT and FQNNGV. V lost 5 bases, J lost 3 bases, and 6 bases stayed unmatched. This CDR3 has 15 amino acids. CDR3 sequence: CASSPYRGSNEKLFF. CDR3 nucleotides: TGTGCCAGCAGCCCCTACAGGGGCTCTAATGAAAAACTGTTTTTT.

The rearrangement joins TRBV9 to TRBJ2-5; 15 bases fit TRBD2. With 4 bases clipped from V and 0 bases from J, the junction kept 4 bases outside the gene matches. The length of the CDR3 is 17 residues. Germline CDR1 and CDR2: SGDLS and YYNGEE. CDR3 sequence reads: CASSPGLAGGYQETQYF. The CDR3 bases are TGTGCCAGCAGCCCGGGACTAGCGGGGGGATACCAAGAGACCCAGTACTTC.

The genes are TRBV5-1 and TRBJ2-7; possible D gene TRBD2, 6 bases. Trimming took 2 bases from V and 2 from J, leaving 20 bases between them. This CDR3 is 17 amino acids long. CDR1 is SGHRS and CDR2 is YFSETQ in the germline V gene. CDR3 nucleotide sequence: TGCGCCAGCAGCTTCATGTACGGGACTGCTTCAACCTACGAGCAGTACTTC. Translated: CASSFMYGTASTYEQYF.

The chain employs TRBV19 and TRBJ1-1, with a weak D call TRBD1 (6 bases). The CDR3 length is 15 residues. Germline CDR1 LNHDA, CDR2 SQIVND (reference sequence). V was clipped by 5 bases and J by 0 bases, with 13 bases between them. CDR3 sequence (DNA): TGTGCCAGTAGTCCACCAGGGGCCATGAACACTGAAGCTTTCTTT. Translation: CASSPPGAMNTEAFF. Filled out from reference TRBV19 and TRBJ1-1, the complete variable domain reads DGGITQSPKYLFRKEGQNVTLSCEQNLNHDAMYWYRQDPGQGLRLIYYSQIVNDFQKGDIAEGYSVSREKKESFPLTVTSAQKNPTAFYLCASSPPGAMNTEAFFGQGTRLTVV.

The chain carries TRBV2 and TRBJ2-5, with TRBD1 identical over 7 bases. This CDR3 has 14 residues. The germline V gene encodes CDR1 SNHLY and CDR2 FYNNEI. Germline trimming cut 6 bases from V and 1 base from J; bases unmatched to any gene: 5. The CDR3 DNA reads as TGTGCCAGCAGACTTGGGACAGCCCAAGAGACCCAGTACTTC. Its translation is CASRLGTAQETQYF.

CDR3 residues: CASSEAPGQASNEQFF. The CDR3 bases are TGCGCCAGCAGTGAGGCACCGGGACAGGCGAGCAATGAGCAGTTCTTC. The chain has TRBV10-1 and TRBJ2-1, with 8 bases matching TRBD1. CDR3 size: 16 residues. J was trimmed by 6 bases and V by 2 bases; bases with no gene match: 9. Germline V lookup: CDR1 WNHNN, CDR2 SYGVQD (reference sequence).